Included here is one TCR beta chain sequence, with context. The CDR3 is made up of 16 amino acids. Germline CDR1 is LGHDT and CDR2 is YNNKEL (reference sequence). V lost 1 base and J 7 bases, leaving 17 bases between the germline ends. The data belong to a study of blood T cell repertoires in COVID-19. Study as a whole: Sample material is recorded as cDNA or gDNA derived from T cells, B-cell-depleted T cells, or PBMCs.

Method: immunoSEQ multiplex PCR; TCRdb's copy keeps in-frame clones and lacks some. The data hold approximately 300,000 clones, with 80% to 90% observed a single time. Material for sequencing was peripheral blood. The receptor comes from a woman in her fifties or sixties with acute or convalescent COVID-19. The gene calls are TRBV3-1 (or the pseudogene TRBV3-2) and TRBJ1-3; D is unresolved. The CDR3 DNA sequence: TGTGCCAGCAGCCAAGGGAGGAATTACCCCGGCAACACCATATATTTT. It specifies CASSQGRNYPGNTIYF.